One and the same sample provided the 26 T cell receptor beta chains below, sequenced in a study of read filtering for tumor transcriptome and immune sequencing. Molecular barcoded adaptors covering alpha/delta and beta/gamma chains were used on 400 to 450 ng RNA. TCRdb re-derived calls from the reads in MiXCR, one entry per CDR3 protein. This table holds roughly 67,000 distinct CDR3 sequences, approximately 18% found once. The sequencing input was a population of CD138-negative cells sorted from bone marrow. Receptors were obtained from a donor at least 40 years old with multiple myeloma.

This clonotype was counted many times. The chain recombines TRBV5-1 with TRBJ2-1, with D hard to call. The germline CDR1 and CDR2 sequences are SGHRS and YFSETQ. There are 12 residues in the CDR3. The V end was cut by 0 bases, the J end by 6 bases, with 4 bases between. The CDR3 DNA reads TGCGCCAGCAGCTTGGTTAGCAATGAGCAGTTCTTC. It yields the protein CASSLVSNEQFF.

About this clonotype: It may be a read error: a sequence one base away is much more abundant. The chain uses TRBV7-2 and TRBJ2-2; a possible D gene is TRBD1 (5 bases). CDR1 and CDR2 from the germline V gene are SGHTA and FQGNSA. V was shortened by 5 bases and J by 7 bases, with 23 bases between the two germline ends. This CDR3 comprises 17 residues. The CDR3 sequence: CASSRSSGPGHGGELFF. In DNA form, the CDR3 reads TGTGCCAGCAGCCGATCATCAGGCCCCGGACATGGCGGGGAGCTGTTTTTT.

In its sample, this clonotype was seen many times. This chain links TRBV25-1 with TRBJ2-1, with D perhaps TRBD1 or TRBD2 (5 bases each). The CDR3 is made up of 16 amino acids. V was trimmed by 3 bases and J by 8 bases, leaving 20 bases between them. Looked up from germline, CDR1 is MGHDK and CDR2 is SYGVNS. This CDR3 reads CASSDWDQRKGYEQFF. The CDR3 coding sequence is TGTGCCAGCAGTGATTGGGACCAGAGGAAGGGGTATGAGCAGTTCTTC. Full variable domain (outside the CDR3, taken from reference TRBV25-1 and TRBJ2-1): EADIYQTPRYLVIGTGKKITLECSQTMGHDKMYWYQQDPGMELHLIHYSYGVNSTEKGDLSSESTVSRIRTEHFPLTLESARPSHTSQYLCASSDWDQRKGYEQFFGPGTRLTVL.

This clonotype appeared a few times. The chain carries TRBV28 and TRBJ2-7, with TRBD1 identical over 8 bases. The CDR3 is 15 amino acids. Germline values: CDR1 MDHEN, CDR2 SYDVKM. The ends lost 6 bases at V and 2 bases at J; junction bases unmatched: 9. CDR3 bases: TGTGCCAGCAGCCGGACAGGGCCTGAAGCCTACGAGCAGTACTTC. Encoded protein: CASSRTGPEAYEQYF.

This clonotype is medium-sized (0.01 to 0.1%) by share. The CDR3 coding sequence is TGTGCCAGCAGCTTACGTCCAGGGGGGTCCTACAATGAGCAGTTCTTC. It codes for CASSLRPGGSYNEQFF. This chain uses TRBV13 with TRBJ2-1; the D gene is possibly TRBD1 (7 bases). Germline V gene data show CDR1 as PRHDT and CDR2 as FYEKMQ (reference sequence). Trimming pared 2 bases from V and 1 base from J, leaving 12 bases between. The CDR3 sequence is 16 residues long.

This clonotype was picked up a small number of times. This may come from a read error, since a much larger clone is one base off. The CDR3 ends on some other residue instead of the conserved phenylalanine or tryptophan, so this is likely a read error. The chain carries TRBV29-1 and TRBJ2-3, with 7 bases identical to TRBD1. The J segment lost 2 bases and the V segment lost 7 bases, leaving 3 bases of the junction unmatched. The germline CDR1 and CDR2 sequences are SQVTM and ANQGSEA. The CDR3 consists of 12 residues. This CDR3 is CSGGQFTDTQYL. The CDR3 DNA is TGCAGCGGGGGACAGTTCACAGATACGCAGTATCTT.

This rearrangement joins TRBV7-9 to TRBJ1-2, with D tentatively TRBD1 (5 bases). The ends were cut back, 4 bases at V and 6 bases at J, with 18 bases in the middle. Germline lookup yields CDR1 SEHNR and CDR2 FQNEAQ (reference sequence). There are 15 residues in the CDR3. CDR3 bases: TGTGCCAGCAGCTCGGTCCACGGGGGGGGAAATGGCTACACCTTC. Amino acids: CASSSVHGGGNGYTF. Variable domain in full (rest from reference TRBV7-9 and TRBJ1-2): DTGVSQNPRHKITKRGQNVTFRCDPISEHNRLYWYRQTLGQGPEFLTYFQNEAQLEKSRLLSDRFSAERPKGSFSTLEIQRTEQGDSAMYLCASSSVHGGGNGYTFGSGTRLTVV.

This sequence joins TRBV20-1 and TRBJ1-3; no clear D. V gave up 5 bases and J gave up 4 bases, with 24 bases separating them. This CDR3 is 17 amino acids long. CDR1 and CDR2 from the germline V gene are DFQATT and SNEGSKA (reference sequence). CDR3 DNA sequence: TGCAGTGCTTCCCAGCCCCAGGCAGATTATAGGGGAAACACCATATATTTT. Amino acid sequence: CSASQPQADYRGNTIYF.

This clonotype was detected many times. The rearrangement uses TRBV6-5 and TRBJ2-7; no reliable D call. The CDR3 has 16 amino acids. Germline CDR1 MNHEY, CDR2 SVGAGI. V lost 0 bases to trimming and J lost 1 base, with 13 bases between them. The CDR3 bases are TGTGCCAGCAGTTACTCGGGCCTACCCAGTTCCTACGAGCAGTACTTC. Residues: CASSYSGLPSSYEQYF.

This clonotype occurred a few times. CDR3 coding DNA: TGTGCCAGCAGCTTAGTTCCGGAGGCTGAGCAGTTCTTC. Amino acid sequence: CASSLVPEAEQFF. V gene TRBV11-2 combines with J gene TRBJ2-1; maybe TRBD2 (5 bases). The CDR3 covers 13 residues. The V gene lost 1 base and the J gene lost 9 bases, with 10 bases spanning the gap. Germline loops: CDR1 SGHAT, CDR2 FQNNGV.

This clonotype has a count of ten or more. The CDR3 nucleotides are TGTGCCTGGAGTGAAGGGGGCTACACCTTC. Translating it yields CAWSEGGYTF. The rearrangement links TRBV30 to TRBJ1-2; D remains ambiguous. This CDR3 is 10 amino acids long. V gave up 1 base and J gave up 8 bases, with 5 bases separating them. The V gene's germline CDR1 is GTSNPN and CDR2 SVGIG (reference sequence). The full variable domain, completed using reference TRBV30 and TRBJ1-2, is SQTIHQWPATLVQPVGSPLSLECTVEGTSNPNLYWYRQAAGRGLQLLFYSVGIGQISSEVPQNLSASRPQDRQFILSSKKLLLSDSGFYLCAWSEGGYTFGSGTRLTVV.

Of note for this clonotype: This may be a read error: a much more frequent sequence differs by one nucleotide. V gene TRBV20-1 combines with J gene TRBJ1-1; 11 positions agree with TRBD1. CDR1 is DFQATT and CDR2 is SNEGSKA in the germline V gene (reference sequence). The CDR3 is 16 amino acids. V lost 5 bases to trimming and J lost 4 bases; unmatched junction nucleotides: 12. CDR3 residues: CSAFHVTGTGGTEAFF. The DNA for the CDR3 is TGCAGTGCTTTCCACGTAACCGGGACAGGGGGCACTGAAGCTTTCTTT.

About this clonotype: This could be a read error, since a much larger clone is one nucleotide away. The CDR3 loop is CASSANLQGGTEVFF. CDR3 bases: TGCGCCAGCAGCGCTAACCTACAGGGCGGCACTGAAGTTTTCTTT. V and J are TRBV5-1 and TRBJ1-1; possible D gene TRBD1, 6 bases. The germline gives CDR1 SGHRS, CDR2 YFSETQ. The CDR3 has 15 residues.

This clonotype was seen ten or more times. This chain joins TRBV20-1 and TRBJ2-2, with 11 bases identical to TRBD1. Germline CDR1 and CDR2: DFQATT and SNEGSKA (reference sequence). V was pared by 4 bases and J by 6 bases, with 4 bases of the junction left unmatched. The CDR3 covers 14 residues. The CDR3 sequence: CSATGTGGAGELFF. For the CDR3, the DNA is TGCAGTGCTACCGGGACAGGGGGGGCCGGGGAGCTGTTTTTT.

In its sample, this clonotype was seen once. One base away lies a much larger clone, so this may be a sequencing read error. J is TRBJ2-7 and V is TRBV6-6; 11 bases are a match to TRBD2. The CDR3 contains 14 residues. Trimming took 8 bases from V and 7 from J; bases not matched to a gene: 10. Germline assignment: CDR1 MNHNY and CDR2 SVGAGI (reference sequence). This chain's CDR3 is CASGLTSGSKEQYF. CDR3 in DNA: TGTGCCAGCGGGTTAACTAGCGGGAGCAAAGAGCAGTACTTC.

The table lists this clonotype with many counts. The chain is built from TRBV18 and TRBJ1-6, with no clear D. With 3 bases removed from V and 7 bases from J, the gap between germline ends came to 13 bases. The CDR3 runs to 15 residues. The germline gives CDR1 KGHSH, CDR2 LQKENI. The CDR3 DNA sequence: TGTGCCAGCTCACCGGTTACCCCACCCAATTCACCCCTCCACTTT. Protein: CASSPVTPPNSPLHF.

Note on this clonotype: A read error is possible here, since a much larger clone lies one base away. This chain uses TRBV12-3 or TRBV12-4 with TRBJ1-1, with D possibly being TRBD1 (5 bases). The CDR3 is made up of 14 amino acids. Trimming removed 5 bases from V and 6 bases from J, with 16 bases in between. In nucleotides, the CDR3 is TGTGCCAGCAGTATCCTTCGACCGGGGGCTGAAGCTTTCTTT. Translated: CASSILRPGAEAFF.

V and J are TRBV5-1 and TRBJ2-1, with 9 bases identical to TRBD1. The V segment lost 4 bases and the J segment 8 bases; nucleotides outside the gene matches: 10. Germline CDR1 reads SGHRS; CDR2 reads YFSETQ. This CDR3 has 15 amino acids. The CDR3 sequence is CASSVGTGCFHEQFF. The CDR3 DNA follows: TGCGCCAGCAGCGTCGGGACAGGGTGCTTCCATGAGCAGTTCTTC.

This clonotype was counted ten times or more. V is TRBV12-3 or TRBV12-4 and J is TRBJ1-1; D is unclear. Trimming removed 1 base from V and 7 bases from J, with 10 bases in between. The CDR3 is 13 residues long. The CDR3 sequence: CASSLVEGGEAFF. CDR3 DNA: TGTGCCAGCAGTTTAGTCGAAGGTGGTGAAGCTTTCTTT.

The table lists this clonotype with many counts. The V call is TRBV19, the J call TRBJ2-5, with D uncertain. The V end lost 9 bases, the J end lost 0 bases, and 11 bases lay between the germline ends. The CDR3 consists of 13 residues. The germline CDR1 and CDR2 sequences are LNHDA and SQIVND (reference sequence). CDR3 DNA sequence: TGTGCCAGCCAGTATTCAGACCAAGAGACCCAGTACTTC. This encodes CASQYSDQETQYF.

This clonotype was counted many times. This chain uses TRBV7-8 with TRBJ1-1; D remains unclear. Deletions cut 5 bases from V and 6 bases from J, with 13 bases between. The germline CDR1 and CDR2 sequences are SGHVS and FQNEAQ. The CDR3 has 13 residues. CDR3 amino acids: CASSPFSRAEAFF. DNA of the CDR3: TGTGCCAGCAGCCCCTTTTCCCGCGCTGAAGCTTTCTTT.

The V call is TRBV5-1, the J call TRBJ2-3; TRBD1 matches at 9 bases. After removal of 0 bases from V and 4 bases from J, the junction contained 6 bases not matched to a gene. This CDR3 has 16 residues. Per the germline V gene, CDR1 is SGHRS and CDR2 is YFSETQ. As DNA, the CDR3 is TGCGCCAGCAGCTTGGAGGGACAGGGAGTTGCAGATACGCAGTATTTT. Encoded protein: CASSLEGQGVADTQYF. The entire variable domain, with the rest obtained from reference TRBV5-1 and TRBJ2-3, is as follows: KAGVTQTPRYLIKTRGQQVTLSCSPISGHRSVSWYQQTPGQGLQFLFEYFSETQRNKGNFPGRFSGRQFSNSRSEMNVSTLELGDSALYLCASSLEGQGVADTQYFGPGTRLTVL.

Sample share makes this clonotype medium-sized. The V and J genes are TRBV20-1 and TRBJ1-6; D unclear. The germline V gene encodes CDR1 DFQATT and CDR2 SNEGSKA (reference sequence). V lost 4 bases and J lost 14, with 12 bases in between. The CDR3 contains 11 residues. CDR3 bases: TGCAGTGCTAAAGGACCCTCGGCCCTCCACTTT. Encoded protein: CSAKGPSALHF.

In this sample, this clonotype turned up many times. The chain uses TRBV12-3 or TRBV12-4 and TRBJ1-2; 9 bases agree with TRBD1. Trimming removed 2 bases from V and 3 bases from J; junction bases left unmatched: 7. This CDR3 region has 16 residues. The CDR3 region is CASSLRRTGVYYGYTF. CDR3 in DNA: TGTGCCAGCAGTTTAAGGAGGACAGGGGTTTACTATGGCTACACCTTC.

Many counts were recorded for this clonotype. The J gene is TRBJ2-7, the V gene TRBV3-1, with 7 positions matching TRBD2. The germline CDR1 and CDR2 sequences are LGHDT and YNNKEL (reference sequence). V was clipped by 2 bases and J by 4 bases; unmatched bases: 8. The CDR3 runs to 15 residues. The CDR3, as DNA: TGTGCCAGCAGCCAAATCGGCGGGGGAGCTTACGAGCAGTACTTC. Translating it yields CASSQIGGGAYEQYF.

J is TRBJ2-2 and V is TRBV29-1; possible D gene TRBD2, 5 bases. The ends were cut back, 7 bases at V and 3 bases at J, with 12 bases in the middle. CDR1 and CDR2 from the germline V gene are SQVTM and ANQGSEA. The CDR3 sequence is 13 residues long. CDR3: CSGLISYTGELFF. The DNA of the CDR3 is TGCAGCGGACTAATTTCATACACCGGGGAGCTGTTTTTT.